Listed below are T cell receptor beta chains from one sample, sequenced in a study of CD8 T cells in Susac syndrome. TCRdb redid the calling of the immunoSEQ multiplex PCR reads with MiXCR, one entry per CDR3 protein. The sample consists of about 300,000 distinct CDR3 sequences, roughly 90% of them appearing once. Source material: CD8+ T cells from PBMCs. These TCRs come from a human donor with multiple sclerosis. Both conserved end residues are part of each CDR3. Each record gives: J gene, V gene, D gene, clone size, CDR3 protein, CDR3 DNA. A D gene is named only where the DNA matches it firmly. Clone sizes are given selectively: once, few, many, or a class where the clone is expanded.

TRBJ2-7 TRBV14 TRBD1 . CASSQGTGGFYEQYF TGTGCCAGCAGCCAAGGGACAGGTGGTTTTTACGAGCAGTACTTC
TRBJ2-2 TRBV6-9 . . CASSNQQDPAGELFF TGTGCCAGCAGCAATCAGCAAGACCCGGCCGGGGAGCTGTTTTTT
TRBJ2-5 TRBV29-1 . . CSVPGSQETQYF TGCAGCGTCCCAGGTTCCCAAGAGACCCAGTACTTC
TRBJ1-1 TRBV7-2 . . CASSPVTANTEAFF TGTGCCAGCAGCCCCGTAACAGCGAACACTGAAGCTTTCTTT
TRBJ2-7 TRBV11-1 TRBD2 . CASSLAGTSGYEQYF TGTGCCAGCAGCTTAGCAGGGACTAGCGGCTACGAGCAGTACTTC
TRBJ2-1 TRBV29-1 . few CSVRRDEQFF TGCAGCGTTCGGAGGGATGAGCAGTTCTTC
TRBJ1-1 TRBV28 . . CASSLLPVGVNTEAFF TGTGCCAGCAGTTTACTCCCTGTAGGGGTTAACACTGAAGCTTTCTTT
TRBJ1-4 TRBV29-1 . . CSASGSLNEKLFF TGCAGCGCCTCGGGAAGCCTGAATGAAAAACTGTTTTTT
TRBJ2-6 TRBV4-1 . . CASSQDLGAGANVLTF TGCGCCAGCAGCCAAGATCTAGGCGCTGGGGCCAACGTCCTGACTTTC
TRBJ2-7 TRBV3-1 TRBD1 . CASSQGSDRVYEQYF TGTGCCAGCAGCCAAGGATCGGACAGGGTTTACGAGCAGTACTTC
TRBJ2-3 TRBV7-9 . . CASSLDGEHTQYF TGTGCCAGCAGCTTAGATGGGGAGCATACGCAGTATTTT
TRBJ1-1 TRBV7-8 . few CASSFLNTEAFF TGTGCCAGCAGTTTTCTCAACACTGAAGCTTTCTTT
TRBJ2-7 TRBV20-1 TRBD2 . CSARDRGTSVLSYEQYF TGCAGTGCTAGAGATCGGGGGACTAGCGTCCTCTCCTACGAGCAGTACTTC
TRBJ2-1 TRBV2 . . CSSGDNEQFF TGTTCCAGTGGGGACAATGAGCAGTTCTTC
TRBJ2-1 TRBV7-9 TRBD2 . CASSLGSGGIDNEQFF TGTGCCAGCAGCTTAGGGAGCGGGGGGATAGACAATGAGCAGTTCTTC
TRBJ2-2 TRBV19 TRBD2 . CASRPLPPFAGEAIGTGELFF TGTGCCAGTAGGCCACTTCCCCCGTTCGCGGGGGAGGCGATCGGCACCGGGGAGCTGTTTTTT
TRBJ1-2 TRBV20-1 TRBD1 . CSARRTGREVDGYTF TGCAGTGCTAGAAGGACAGGCCGCGAGGTCGATGGCTACACCTTC
TRBJ2-5 TRBV9 TRBD2 . CASSVGLAGVHAQETQYF TGTGCCAGCAGCGTAGGGCTAGCGGGGGTTCATGCTCAAGAGACCCAGTACTTC
TRBJ2-5 TRBV12-3/TRBV12-4 . . CASSTTGLRETQYF TGTGCCAGCAGTACCACCGGACTTCGGGAGACCCAGTACTTC
TRBJ2-1 TRBV20-1 TRBD1 . CSAPRVDRGNEQFF TGCAGTGCCCCGAGGGTAGACAGGGGTAATGAGCAGTTCTTC
TRBJ2-3 TRBV12-3/TRBV12-4 . . CASSLARGDRGWTQYF TGTGCCAGCAGTTTAGCGCGGGGCGACCGAGGGTGGACGCAGTATTTT
TRBJ2-3 TRBV10-3 . . CAISESLMADTQYF TGTGCCATCAGTGAGTCTTTAATGGCTGATACGCAGTATTTT
TRBJ2-6 TRBV13 TRBD2 . CASSTGGGAGANVLTF TGTGCCAGCAGCACCGGGGGGGGCGCTGGGGCCAACGTCCTGACTTTC
TRBJ2-1 TRBV2 . . CASSDPSQSSYNEQFF TGTGCCAGCAGTGACCCTAGCCAAAGCTCCTACAATGAGCAGTTCTTC
TRBJ2-6 TRBV4-3 . few CASSHETTGANVLTF TGCGCCAGCAGCCACGAGACGACTGGGGCCAACGTCCTGACTTTC
TRBJ1-3 TRBV3-1 TRBD1 . CASSPLGQGVHSGNTIYF TGTGCCAGCAGCCCCCTGGGACAGGGGGTACATTCTGGAAACACCATATATTTT
TRBJ2-1 TRBV20-1 . . CSADGQLGHNEQFF TGCAGTGCGGACGGACAACTAGGACACAATGAGCAGTTCTTC
TRBJ1-5 TRBV9 . . CASSVEGGSNQPQHF TGTGCCAGCAGCGTAGAGGGGGGCAGCAATCAGCCCCAGCATTTT
TRBJ2-2 TRBV9 . . CASSAITGELFF TGTGCCAGCAGCGCCATTACCGGGGAGCTGTTTTTT
TRBJ1-4 TRBV28 . . CASSLPHHNEKLFF TGTGCCAGCAGTTTACCACACCATAATGAAAAACTGTTTTTT
TRBJ2-1 TRBV14 . once CASSQDPSSGGYNEQFF TGTGCCAGCAGCCAAGATCCGTCCTCGGGCGGATACAATGAGCAGTTCTTC
TRBJ2-7 TRBV4-1 . few CASSQFQGYEQYF TGCGCCAGCAGCCAATTCCAGGGCTACGAGCAGTACTTC
TRBJ2-1 TRBV7-2 . . CASSPPPGNEQFF TGTGCCAGCAGCCCCCCGCCGGGCAATGAGCAGTTCTTC
TRBJ2-2 TRBV6-6 TRBD1 . CASSWTGKVGGELFF TGTGCCAGCAGCTGGACAGGAAAGGTCGGCGGGGAGCTGTTTTTT
TRBJ2-6 TRBV9 TRBD2 . CASSHFSGREPNSGANVLTF TGTGCCAGCAGTCATTTTAGCGGGAGGGAACCGAACTCTGGGGCCAACGTCCTGACTTTC
TRBJ2-7 TRBV11-2 TRBD1 . CASSLGDRGLNEQYF TGTGCCAGCAGCTTAGGGGACAGGGGCTTAAACGAGCAGTACTTC
TRBJ2-5 TRBV28 . few CASSPTEGGETQYF TGTGCCAGCAGCCCCACAGAAGGGGGAGAGACCCAGTACTTC
TRBJ2-3 TRBV4-1 TRBD1 . CASSQDHGQGTDTQYF TGCGCCAGCAGCCAAGATCACGGACAGGGCACAGATACGCAGTATTTT
TRBJ1-5 TRBV28 TRBD1 . CASTVSSTGDWNQPQHF TGTGCCAGCACCGTTTCCTCTACAGGGGATTGGAATCAGCCCCAGCATTTT
TRBJ2-7 TRBV10-3 TRBD2 . CAISKSGIAYEQYF TGTGCCATCAGTAAAAGCGGGATTGCCTACGAGCAGTACTTC
TRBJ2-2 TRBV4-2 . once CASSPYGRELFF TGTGCCAGCAGCCCATACGGGAGGGAGCTGTTTTTT
TRBJ1-1 TRBV12-3/TRBV12-4 . few CASSFGGSTEAFF TGTGCCAGCAGTTTTGGGGGTAGCACTGAAGCTTTCTTT
TRBJ2-7 TRBV28 TRBD2 . CASSLFGGRSYEQYF TGTGCCAGCAGTTTGTTTGGCGGGAGATCCTACGAGCAGTACTTC